The rows below give T cell receptor beta chains drawn from one sample of a study of blood T cell repertoires in COVID-19. TCRdb's table, derived via immunoSEQ multiplex PCR, lists solely in-frame clones and lacks some. The table includes around 200,000 clones, 90% detected once. What was sequenced was peripheral blood. The receptors shown here come from a man in his fifties or sixties with acute or convalescent COVID-19. Both conserved end residues are part of each CDR3. Each record gives: J gene, V gene, CDR3 protein.

J gene: TRBJ2-7; V gene: TRBV6-9; CDR3 protein: CASSSSWEFKDEQYF
J gene: TRBJ1-5; V gene: TRBV3-1/TRBV3-2; CDR3 protein: CASSPGTANNQPQHF
J gene: TRBJ1-5; V gene: TRBV5-5; CDR3 protein: CASSLEQNQPQHF
J gene: TRBJ2-1; V gene: TRBV20-1; CDR3 protein: CSATGNEQFF
J gene: TRBJ1-1; V gene: TRBV30; CDR3 protein: CAWSTKTGLWNTEAFF
J gene: TRBJ1-2; V gene: TRBV2; CDR3 protein: CASSRGQALRYGYTF
J gene: TRBJ2-4; V gene: TRBV4-1; CDR3 protein: CASSQGDFSPKNIQYF
J gene: TRBJ1-4; V gene: TRBV9; CDR3 protein: CASSMGTATHHYGEKLFF
J gene: TRBJ1-2; V gene: TRBV7-2; CDR3 protein: CASSHRGMYYGYTF
J gene: TRBJ1-2; V gene: TRBV27; CDR3 protein: CASSSWDREPYGYTF
J gene: TRBJ1-2; V gene: TRBV5-1; CDR3 protein: CASSLGGQGSYGYTF
J gene: TRBJ1-2; V gene: TRBV24-1; CDR3 protein: CATSDSGGARGYTF
J gene: TRBJ1-1; V gene: TRBV4-1; CDR3 protein: CASSLLGEGTEAFF
J gene: TRBJ2-2; V gene: TRBV7-3; CDR3 protein: CASSLAGANTGELFF
J gene: TRBJ1-6; V gene: TRBV5-1; CDR3 protein: CASRQGNSPLHF
J gene: TRBJ1-2; V gene: TRBV6-1; CDR3 protein: CASSEQPQGGYGYTF
J gene: TRBJ2-5; V gene: TRBV3-1/TRBV3-2; CDR3 protein: CASSQDPGGETQYF
J gene: TRBJ2-1; V gene: TRBV27; CDR3 protein: CASSFTSSPYNEQFF
J gene: TRBJ1-1; V gene: TRBV21-1; CDR3 protein: CASSTGQGSNCTEAFF
J gene: TRBJ2-1; V gene: TRBV5-4; CDR3 protein: CASSLGAGGPFNEQFF
J gene: TRBJ1-5; V gene: TRBV6-5; CDR3 protein: CASNIQGVGYQPQHF
J gene: TRBJ1-1; V gene: TRBV5-6; CDR3 protein: CASSLRSGTEAFF
J gene: TRBJ2-1; V gene: TRBV5-4; CDR3 protein: CASSFRGSSYNEQFF
J gene: TRBJ1-4; V gene: TRBV10-3; CDR3 protein: CAISGGANEKLFF
J gene: TRBJ2-3; V gene: TRBV10-3; CDR3 protein: CAISESARLAGTDTQYF
J gene: TRBJ2-1; V gene: TRBV4-1; CDR3 protein: CASSLGQGGLNEQFF
J gene: TRBJ2-1; V gene: TRBV9; CDR3 protein: CASSARAGAISSYNEQFF
J gene: TRBJ2-6; V gene: TRBV10-1; CDR3 protein: CASSEGRTFLSGANVLTF
J gene: TRBJ2-2; V gene: TRBV19; CDR3 protein: CASSKPTGTNTGELFF
J gene: TRBJ1-5; V gene: TRBV19; CDR3 protein: CGGGTANQPQHF
J gene: TRBJ1-6; V gene: TRBV27; CDR3 protein: CASSLSQGRNSPLHF
J gene: TRBJ1-5; V gene: TRBV6-5; CDR3 protein: CATAGTPSNQPQHF
J gene: TRBJ2-7; V gene: TRBV18; CDR3 protein: CASSPYRDRAHEQYF
J gene: TRBJ1-1; V gene: TRBV6-4; CDR3 protein: CASRPLLGGNTEAFF
J gene: TRBJ1-2; V gene: TRBV7-8; CDR3 protein: CASSYGRTNRGYTF
J gene: TRBJ1-2; V gene: TRBV7-2; CDR3 protein: CASSLGSGSRNGYTF